Detailed here is one T cell receptor beta chain. What it binds is not known. These data are taken from a study of a mutant IDH1 vaccine in newly diagnosed glioma. Study background: Receipt of radiotherapy, temozolomide, or both preceded the study, and most received both.

Produced via immunoSEQ multiplex PCR; TCRdb's table is partial and in-frame only. Here the sample spans about 59,000 clones, about 87% being singletons. CDR3 length: 16 amino acids. Germline V gene data show CDR1 as MNHEY and CDR2 as SVGAGI. Trimming cost V 2 bases and J 0 bases, with 11 bases left between them. Indicated time point: week 5, during vaccination. Every vaccine dose comprised 300 ug of mutant IDH1 20-mer peptide plus topical imiquimod. This clonotype was sampled from a woman in her thirties or forties with glioma. V usage is TRBV6-5 and J usage is TRBJ2-1; D not certain. Sequenced here: PBMCs, sampled from a glioma patient whose treatment included an IDH1 peptide vaccine. As DNA, the CDR3 is TGTGCCAGCAGTTACCGGGCAGCCAGCTCCTACAATGAGCAGTTCTTC. As protein: CASSYRAASSYNEQFF.